Listed here is a single T cell receptor (beta chain). Genomic DNA served as the source from which two-round multiplex PCR generated TCR beta CDR3 amplicons. Amplification in first-round PCR relied on primers specific to each TRBV and TRBJ gene. MiXCR, run by TCRdb on the multiplex PCR reads, gives a single entry per CDR3 protein. The data contain 25,000 to 35,000 distinct CDR3 sequences, 40% to 50% of them singletons. The data belong to a study of prognosis after radiotherapy for stage I lung cancer. Germline CDR1 is SGHRS and CDR2 is YFSETQ. V lost 0 bases and J 7 bases, leaving 14 bases between the germline ends. CDR3 length equals 14 residues.

Sample: PBMCs, taken before or after stereotactic body radiation therapy (not recorded which). This TCR was recovered from a donor aged 50 or older with non-small cell lung cancer. This rearrangement joins TRBV5-1 to TRBJ2-7; D not certain. Here the CDR3 DNA reads TGCGCCAGCAGCTTGGTAGGATTACAACTGGAGCAGTACTTC. It specifies CASSLVGLQLEQYF.